A selection of T cell receptor beta chains follows, all from one sample in a study of T cell responses to AZD1222 COVID-19 vaccine. Sequencing used immunoSEQ multiplex PCR; TCRdb keeps in-frame clones, though not all of them. The sample records approximately 43,000 clones, approximately 89% being singletons. This material consisted of peripheral blood, taken 28 days after the second AZD1222 dose. Receptors originate from an adult who received the AZD1222 COVID-19 vaccine. CDR3s include the opening cysteine and the closing phenylalanine or tryptophan. A D gene is named only where the DNA matches it firmly.

>-|TRBV18|TRBJ2-2
CASSPLNTGELFF
>TRBD1|TRBV2|TRBJ1-1
CASSWTGTRNTEAFF
>-|TRBV15|TRBJ2-2
CATSRDYQANTGELFF
>TRBD1|TRBV6-2/TRBV6-3|TRBJ1-2
CASSPQGQVYRGNYGYTF
>-|TRBV7-3|TRBJ2-1
CASSLLGTNEQFF
>-|TRBV9|TRBJ2-3
CASSVDEGGSTDTQYF
>-|TRBV7-3|TRBJ2-3
CASSLGGATDTQYF
>-|TRBV6-2/TRBV6-3|TRBJ1-1
CASSQTVMNTEAFF
>-|TRBV6-5|TRBJ2-2
CASSPRAANTGELFF
>TRBD1|TRBV18|TRBJ2-4
CASSYGTGRFENIQYF
>TRBD1|TRBV3-1/TRBV3-2|TRBJ1-2
CASSQVGTGYGYTF
>-|TRBV5-1|TRBJ1-2
CASSLEGRRGYGYTF
>-|TRBV11-2|TRBJ2-2
CASSPRTPGGTGELFF
>-|TRBV4-3|TRBJ1-1
CASSQEGGKNTEAFF
>-|TRBV6-5|TRBJ2-1
CASRLATNEQFF
>-|TRBV4-3|TRBJ1-4
CASSQGVGVGEKLFF
>TRBD2|TRBV5-1|TRBJ2-5
CASKRGAGGVETQYF
>-|TRBV18|TRBJ1-1
CASSPGSGTEAFF
>-|TRBV20-1|TRBJ1-1
CSAPENTEAFF
>TRBD1|TRBV6-5|TRBJ2-3
CASSFTGVDTQYF
>-|TRBV20-1|TRBJ1-2
CSASRVGVGYGYTF
>-|TRBV5-1|TRBJ2-7
CASSQPGQPYEQYF
>TRBD1|TRBV16|TRBJ2-1
CASSGPGQGNEQFF
>-|TRBV5-1|TRBJ2-7
CASSPLGVGSEQYF
>TRBD2|TRBV5-1|TRBJ2-1
CASSLVAGEHNEQFF